What follows is one TCR beta chain and its context. The method was immunoSEQ multiplex PCR; TCRdb's version includes in-frame clones alone and lacks a portion of them. This table has 65,000 to 70,000 clones, 90% to 95% appearing once. The sample is drawn from a study of shared T cell receptors in the human thymus. The CDR3 totals 17 residues. CDR1 SGHVS and CDR2 FNYEAQ come from the germline V gene. V gave up 1 base and J gave up 4 bases; unmatched junction bases: 9. Sequenced sample: thymocytes. This clonotype originated in a human donor. The V call is TRBV7-6, the J call TRBJ2-5, with TRBD2 matching over 10 bases. The CDR3 bases are TGTGCCAGCAGCTTAGAAGAGCGGGGGGGCCGGTCAGAGACCCAGTACTTC. This encodes CASSLEERGGRSETQYF.